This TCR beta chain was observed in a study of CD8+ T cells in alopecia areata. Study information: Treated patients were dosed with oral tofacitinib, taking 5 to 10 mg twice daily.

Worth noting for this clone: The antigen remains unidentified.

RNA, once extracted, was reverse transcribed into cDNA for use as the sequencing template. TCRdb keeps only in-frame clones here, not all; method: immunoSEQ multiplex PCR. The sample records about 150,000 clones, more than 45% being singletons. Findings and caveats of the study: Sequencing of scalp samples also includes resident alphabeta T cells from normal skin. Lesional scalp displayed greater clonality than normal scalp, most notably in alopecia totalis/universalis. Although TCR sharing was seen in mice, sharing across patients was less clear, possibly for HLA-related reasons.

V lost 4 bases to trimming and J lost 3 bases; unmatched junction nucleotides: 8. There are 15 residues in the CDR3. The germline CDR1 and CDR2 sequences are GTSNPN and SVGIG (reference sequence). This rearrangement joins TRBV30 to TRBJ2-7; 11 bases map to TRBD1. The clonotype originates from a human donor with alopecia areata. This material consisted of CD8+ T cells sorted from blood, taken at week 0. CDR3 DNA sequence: TGTGCCTGGAAATCGGGGACAGGGGGTTTCTACGAGCAGTACTTC. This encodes CAWKSGTGGFYEQYF.